The clone carrying this TCR beta chain was seen many times. CDR1 is MNHEY and CDR2 is SVGEGT in the germline V gene. V gave up 5 bases and J gave up 0 bases, with 14 bases separating them. The CDR3 contains 15 residues. TCR beta CDR3 region amplification was performed from RNA transcripts. The HTBI primer set was used in a first-round RT-PCR of the TCR CDR3. One entry per CDR3 protein results from TCRdb running MiXCR on the multiplex PCR reads. The sample shows more than 300,000 distinct CDR3 sequences, less than 20% of them seen only once. The entry originates in a study of T cells in Graves' hyperthyroidism and ophthalmopathy.

J is TRBJ2-7 and V is TRBV6-2 or TRBV6-3; D is perhaps TRBD1 (6 bases). The TCR comes from a man between 18 and 35 years old with Graves' ophthalmopathy. Input material: blood. CDR3 amino acids: CASSPQQGPSYEQYF. Here the CDR3 DNA reads TGTGCCAGCAGTCCCCAACAGGGACCCTCCTACGAGCAGTACTTC.